The source of this T cell receptor (beta chain) is a study of blood T cell repertoires in COVID-19. Study information: Acute-phase and convalescent COVID-19 samples originated in the United States, Italy and Spain.

As handled by the study authors: Amplification of reference gene primers was used by the study to estimate nucleated cell counts. Sequencing was performed with immunoSEQ multiplex PCR; in TCRdb, only in-frame clones are kept and a portion is missing. The V and J calls and clone size are taken from that table; D and trimming were inferred from the DNA. The table shows over 20,000 clones, with 83% occurring only once. This clone was counted between two and nine times. The CDR3 has 11 residues. V lost 6 bases, J lost 3 bases, and 6 bases lay in between. CDR1 is WNHNN and CDR2 is SYGVQD in the germline V gene (reference sequence).

The chain employs TRBV10-1 and TRBJ2-7, with no clear D. The receptor comes from a human donor in a cohort sampled during active COVID-19. Sequenced material: peripheral blood. For the CDR3, the DNA is TGCGCCAGCAGCCCAGACTACGAGCAGTACTTC. As protein: CASSPDYEQYF.